This paragraph covers one T cell receptor beta chain sequence. There is no known antigen for this receptor. Base qualities are not provided; no much larger clone lies one nucleotide away. These data are taken from a study of shared clonotypes between healthy human individuals (TCRdb year 2020). Describing the broader study: The cohort comprised two women and a few men aged 18 to 49 years. For each donor, CD4 naive and CD4 memory were each run on three plates, CD8 naive on two plates, and CD8 memory on one plate. Leukapheresis yielded between about 0.85 and 9.5 billion PBMCs per donor. To increase sequencing depth and limit assay-specific biases, different laboratories used diverse techniques to prepare libraries and sequence TCR repertoires. Blood TCR repertoires of roughly 5 healthy adults were deeply sequenced to estimate repertoire size and the extent of clonotype sharing between individuals.

What the authors observed across the whole study: Sharing across a few donors was observed for approximately 5% of naive CD4, 3% to 3.5% of naive CD8, over 2% of memory CD4, and about 0.39% of memory CD8 clonotypes. Pairwise subsampling indicated that sequencing depth was expected to affect the degree of clonotype sharing among donors. Because the study included only a small number of donors, the genetic and exposure-history diversity represented was limited. Sampling was restricted to blood, and TCR repertoires in tissues likely differ from the TCR repertoires found in blood. Rarefaction of sorted-subset datasets indicated incomplete sequencing despite the large sequencing depth. Naive subsets generally had larger estimated clonotype richness than memory subsets. Compared with non-shared clonotypes, clonotypes shared by all four sorted-subset donors had higher generation probabilities.

There are 15 amino acids in the CDR3, from cysteine to phenylalanine inclusive. Only the CDR3 DNA is retained, 45 bases long and in frame from the first base. From the germline V gene, CDR1 is SGHRS and CDR2 is YFSETQ. V sheds 0 bases and J sheds 9 bases, leaving 16 bases between their ends. Healthy HIV-negative adults with no recently reported acute infections or vaccinations were included as donors. Only Caucasian adults living in Nashville, Tennessee, USA were represented among the donors. CD4+ T cells were enriched by magnetic negative selection, after which naive cells were positively selected on CD45RA and the negative fraction was taken as the memory subset. After blood collection by leukapheresis, PBMCs were isolated using Ficoll-Histopaque density gradient centrifugation and then cryopreserved in the vapor phase of liquid nitrogen. Analytical flow cytometry was used to check the purity and quantity of each magnetically sorted T cell population. From each sorted fraction, genomic DNA was isolated and quantified by UV absorbance on a Nanodrop 2000c.

TCR CDR3 regions were amplified from genomic DNA by multiplex PCR using the deep immunoSEQ assay. Extracted genomic DNA from each cell subset was spread evenly across all wells of several immunoSEQ 96-well plates, with each plate serving as a replicate. For sorted subsets, about 0.2 ug genomic DNA, equal to tens of thousands of T cell genomes, was loaded into each replicate PCR. The purified libraries were quantified using a Qubit 3.0 fluorometer, sized with a Bioanalyzer 2100, and then quantified again using the KAPA Library Quantification kit. A separate single-read 150-cycle Illumina NextSeq 550 flow cell was used to sequence each immunoSEQ 96-well plate. In the original analysis: Because the immunoSEQ output held only junctional sequences and lacked quality scores, the filtering could not match the filtering applied to full-length reads. Sequences were annotated with PyIR, a Python wrapper for IgBLAST v1.9, using IMGT germline references to assign V/J genes and CDR3. Reads with weak V/J assignments (E-value above 1e-6), missing CDR3, stop codons, out-of-frame junctions, or ambiguous translated residues were removed. A V3J clonotype was defined by an identical inferred V gene, J gene, and CDR3 amino acid sequence. To compute the percentage overlap between repertoires, the number of shared unique clonotypes was divided by the size of the smaller repertoire. Three approaches were used to assess repertoire richness: RTK rarefaction, the Chao1 estimator, and Recon v2.1 estimates of unobserved clonotypes. OLGA was used to compute generation probabilities for all TCRbeta clonotypes that the gDNA method yielded from a few donors. The source is immuneACCESS, and TCRdb retained only in-frame sequences with V and J called. Part of the clones is not carried over; for the studies checked, unresolved V genes explain less than half of this, and the remainder is unexplained. From that table come the V and J calls and clone size; the DNA was used to work out D and trimming. In all, the sample holds some 1,600,000 clones, and under 99% of those were seen once. Of the sample, 0.4% to 0.45% falls within the top ten clones.

The clonotype was recovered from a man younger than 40 in good health. The chain is encoded by TRBV5-1 joined to TRBJ2-1; the D gene is perhaps TRBD1, from 5 matching bases. Sequenced input: naive CD4+ T cells sorted from blood. This specimen's cell subset or site label, interpreted: CD45RA+ positively selected. The DNA is as follows: TGCGCCAGCAGCTTGGCCCAGGGTCGGAACGGTGAGCAGTTCTTC. It translates to CASSLAQGRNGEQFF.